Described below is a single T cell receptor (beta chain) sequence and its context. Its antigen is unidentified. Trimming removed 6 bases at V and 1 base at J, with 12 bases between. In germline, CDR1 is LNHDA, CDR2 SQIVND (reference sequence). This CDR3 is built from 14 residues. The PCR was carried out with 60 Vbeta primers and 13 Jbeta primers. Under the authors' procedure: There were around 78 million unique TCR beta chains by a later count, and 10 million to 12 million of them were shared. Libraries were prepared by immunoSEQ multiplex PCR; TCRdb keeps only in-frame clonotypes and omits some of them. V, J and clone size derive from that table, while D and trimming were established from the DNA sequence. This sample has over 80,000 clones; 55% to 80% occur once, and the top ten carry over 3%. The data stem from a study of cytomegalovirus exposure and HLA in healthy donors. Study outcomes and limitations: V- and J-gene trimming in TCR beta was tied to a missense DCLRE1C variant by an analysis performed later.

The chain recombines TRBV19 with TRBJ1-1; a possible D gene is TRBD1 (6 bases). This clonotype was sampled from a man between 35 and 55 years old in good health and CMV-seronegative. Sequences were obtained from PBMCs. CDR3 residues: CASSGQRKNTEAFF. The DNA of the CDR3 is TGTGCCAGTAGCGGACAGCGAAAGAACACTGAAGCTTTCTTT.